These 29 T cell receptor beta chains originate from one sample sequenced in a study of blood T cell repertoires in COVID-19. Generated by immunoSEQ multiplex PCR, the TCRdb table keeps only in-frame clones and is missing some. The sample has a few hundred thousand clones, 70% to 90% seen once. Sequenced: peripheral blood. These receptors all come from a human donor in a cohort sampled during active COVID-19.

The CDR3, as DNA: TGTGCCACTAGGAGGGGTACTAACTATGGCTACACCTTC. It is translated as CATRRGTNYGYTF. This chain links TRBV10-3 with TRBJ1-2; D possibly corresponds to TRBD1 (5 bases). V dropped 10 bases and J dropped 0 bases, with 12 bases sitting between them. The CDR3 is 13 residues long. Germline V gene sequence: CDR1 ENHRY, CDR2 SYGVKD.

CDR3 protein: CASGLVPNWDRGGYTF. The CDR3 DNA follows: TGTGCTAGTGGTTTGGTACCTAATTGGGACAGAGGAGGCTACACCTTC. The rearrangement links TRBV12-5 to TRBJ1-2; TRBD1 matches 7 bases. Unmatched junction bases numbered 12, after V lost 0 bases and J lost 8 bases. CDR1 LGHNT and CDR2 FRNRAP come from the germline V gene. This CDR3 contains 16 residues.

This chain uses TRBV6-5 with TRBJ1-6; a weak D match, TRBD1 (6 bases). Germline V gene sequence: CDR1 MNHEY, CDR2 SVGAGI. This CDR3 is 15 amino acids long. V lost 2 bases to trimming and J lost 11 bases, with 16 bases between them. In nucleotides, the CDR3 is TGTGCCAGCAGTTACCCACAGGGCGTTTTAGCACCCCTCCACTTT. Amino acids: CASSYPQGVLAPLHF.

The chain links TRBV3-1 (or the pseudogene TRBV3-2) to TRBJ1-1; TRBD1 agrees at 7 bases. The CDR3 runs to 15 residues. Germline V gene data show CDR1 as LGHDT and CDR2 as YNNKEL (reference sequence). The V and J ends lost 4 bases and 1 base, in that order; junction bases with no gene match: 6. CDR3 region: CASSPKGTANTEAFF. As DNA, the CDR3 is TGTGCCAGCAGCCCGAAGGGGACAGCGAACACTGAAGCTTTCTTT.

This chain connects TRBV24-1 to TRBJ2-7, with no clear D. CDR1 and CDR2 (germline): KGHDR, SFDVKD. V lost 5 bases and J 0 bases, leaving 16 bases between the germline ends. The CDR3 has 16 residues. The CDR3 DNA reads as TGTGCCACCAGTGGGTATTCCCCAGGCATCTCCTACGAGCAGTACTTC. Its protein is CATSGYSPGISYEQYF.

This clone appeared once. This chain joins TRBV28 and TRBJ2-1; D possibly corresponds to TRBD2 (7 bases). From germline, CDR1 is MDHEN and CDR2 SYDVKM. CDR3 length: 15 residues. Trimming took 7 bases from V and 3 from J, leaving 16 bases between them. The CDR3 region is CASMRGRGLYNEQFF. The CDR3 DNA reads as TGTGCCAGCATGCGTGGGCGGGGGCTCTACAATGAGCAGTTCTTC.

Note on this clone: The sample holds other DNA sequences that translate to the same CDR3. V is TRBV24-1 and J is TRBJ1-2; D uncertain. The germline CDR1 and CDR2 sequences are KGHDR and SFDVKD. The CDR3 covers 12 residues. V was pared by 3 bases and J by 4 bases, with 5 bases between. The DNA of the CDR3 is TGTGCCACCAGTGATACGGGCTATGGCTACACCTTC. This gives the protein CATSDTGYGYTF.

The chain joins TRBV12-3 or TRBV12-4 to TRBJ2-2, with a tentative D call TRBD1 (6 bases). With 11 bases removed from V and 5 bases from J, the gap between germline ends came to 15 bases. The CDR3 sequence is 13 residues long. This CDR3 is CAWTDAGTGELFF. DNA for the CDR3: TGTGCCTGGACAGACGCCGGGACCGGGGAGCTGTTTTTT.

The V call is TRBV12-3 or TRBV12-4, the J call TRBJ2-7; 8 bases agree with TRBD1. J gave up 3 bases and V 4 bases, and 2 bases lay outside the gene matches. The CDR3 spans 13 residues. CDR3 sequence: CASSYDRGYEQYF. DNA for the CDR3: TGTGCCAGCAGTTACGACAGGGGCTACGAGCAGTACTTC.

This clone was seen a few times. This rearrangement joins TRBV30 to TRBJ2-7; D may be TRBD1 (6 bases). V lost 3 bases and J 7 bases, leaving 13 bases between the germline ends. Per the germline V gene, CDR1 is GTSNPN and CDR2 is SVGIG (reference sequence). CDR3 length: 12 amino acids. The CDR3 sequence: CAWRPQGSEQYF. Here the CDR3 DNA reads TGTGCCTGGAGGCCACAGGGATCGGAGCAGTACTTC.

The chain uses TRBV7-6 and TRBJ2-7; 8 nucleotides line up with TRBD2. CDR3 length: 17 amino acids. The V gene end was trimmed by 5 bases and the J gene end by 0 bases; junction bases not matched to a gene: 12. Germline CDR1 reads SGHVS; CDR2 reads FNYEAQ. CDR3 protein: CASSPSGGGGFSYEQYF. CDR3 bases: TGTGCCAGCAGCCCTTCGGGGGGCGGGGGGTTCTCCTACGAGCAGTACTTC.

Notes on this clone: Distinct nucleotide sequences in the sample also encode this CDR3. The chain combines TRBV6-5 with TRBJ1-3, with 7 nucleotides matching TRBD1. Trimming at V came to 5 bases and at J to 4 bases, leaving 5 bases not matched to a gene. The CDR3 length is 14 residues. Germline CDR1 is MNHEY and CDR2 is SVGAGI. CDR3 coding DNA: TGTGCCAGCAGTCCCCGGGACAGCGGAAACACCATATATTTT. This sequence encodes CASSPRDSGNTIYF.

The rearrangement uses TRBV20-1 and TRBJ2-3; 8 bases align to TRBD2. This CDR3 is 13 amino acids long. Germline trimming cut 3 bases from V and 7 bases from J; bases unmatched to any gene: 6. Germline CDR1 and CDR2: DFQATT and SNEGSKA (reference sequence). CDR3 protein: CSASVSGVYTQYF. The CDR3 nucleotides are TGCAGTGCTAGTGTTAGCGGGGTTTATACGCAGTATTTT.

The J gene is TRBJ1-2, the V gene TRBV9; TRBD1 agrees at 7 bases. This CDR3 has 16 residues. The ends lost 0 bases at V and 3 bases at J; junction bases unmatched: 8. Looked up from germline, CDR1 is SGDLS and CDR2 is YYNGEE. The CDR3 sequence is CASSVASEGAYYGYTF. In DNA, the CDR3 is TGTGCCAGCAGCGTAGCGTCAGAGGGGGCGTACTATGGCTACACCTTC.

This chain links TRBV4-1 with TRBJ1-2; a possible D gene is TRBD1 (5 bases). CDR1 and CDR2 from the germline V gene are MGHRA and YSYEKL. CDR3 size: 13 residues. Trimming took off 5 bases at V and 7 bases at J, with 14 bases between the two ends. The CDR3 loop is CASSRTGYLGYTF. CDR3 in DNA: TGCGCCAGCAGCAGAACAGGATATCTTGGCTACACCTTC.

The CDR3 spells CAWTLLAGVTEQYF. The CDR3 DNA reads TGTGCCTGGACCCTACTAGCGGGGGTCACCGAGCAGTACTTC. The rearrangement joins TRBV30 to TRBJ2-7; 11 bases are shared with TRBD2. Unmatched junction bases numbered 8, after V lost 4 bases and J lost 6 bases. The CDR3 loop spans 14 amino acids. Looked up from germline, CDR1 is GTSNPN and CDR2 is SVGIG (reference sequence).

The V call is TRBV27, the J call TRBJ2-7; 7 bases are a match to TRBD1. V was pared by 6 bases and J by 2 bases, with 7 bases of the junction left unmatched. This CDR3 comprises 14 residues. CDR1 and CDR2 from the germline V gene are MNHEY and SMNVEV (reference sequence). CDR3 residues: CASRPGQVTYEQYF. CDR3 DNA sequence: TGTGCCAGCAGGCCAGGACAGGTGACCTACGAGCAGTACTTC.

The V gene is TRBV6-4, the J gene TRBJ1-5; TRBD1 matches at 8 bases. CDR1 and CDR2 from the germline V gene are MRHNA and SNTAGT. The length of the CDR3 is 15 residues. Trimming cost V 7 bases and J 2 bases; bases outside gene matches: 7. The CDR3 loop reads CASTETGAGNQPQHF. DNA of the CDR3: TGTGCCAGCACCGAGACAGGGGCTGGCAATCAGCCCCAGCATTTT.

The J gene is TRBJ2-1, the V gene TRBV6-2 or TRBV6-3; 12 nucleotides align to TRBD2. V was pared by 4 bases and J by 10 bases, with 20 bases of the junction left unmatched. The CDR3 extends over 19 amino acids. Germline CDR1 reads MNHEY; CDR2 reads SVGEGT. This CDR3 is CASSFPPRLAGAPRGEQFF. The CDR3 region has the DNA TGTGCCAGCAGTTTTCCTCCTCGACTAGCGGGGGCCCCGAGGGGGGAGCAGTTCTTC.

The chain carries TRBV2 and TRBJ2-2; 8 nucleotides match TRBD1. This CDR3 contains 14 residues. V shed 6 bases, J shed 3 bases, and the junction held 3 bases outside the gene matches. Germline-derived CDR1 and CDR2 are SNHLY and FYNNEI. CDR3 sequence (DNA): TGTGCCAGCAGGGGACAGGTTGACACCGGGGAGCTGTTTTTT. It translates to CASRGQVDTGELFF.

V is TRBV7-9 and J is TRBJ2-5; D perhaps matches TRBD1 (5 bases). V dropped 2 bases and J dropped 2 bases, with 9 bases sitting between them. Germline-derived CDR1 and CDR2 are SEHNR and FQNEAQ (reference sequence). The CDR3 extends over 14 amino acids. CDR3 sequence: CASSLPTEQETQYF. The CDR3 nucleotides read TGTGCCAGCAGCTTACCGACAGAGCAAGAGACCCAGTACTTC.

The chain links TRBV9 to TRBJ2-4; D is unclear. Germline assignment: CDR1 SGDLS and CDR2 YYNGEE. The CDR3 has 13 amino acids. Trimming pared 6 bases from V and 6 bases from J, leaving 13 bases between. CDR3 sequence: CASTDNRGNIQYF. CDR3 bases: TGTGCCAGCACCGATAACCGCGGAAACATTCAGTACTTC.

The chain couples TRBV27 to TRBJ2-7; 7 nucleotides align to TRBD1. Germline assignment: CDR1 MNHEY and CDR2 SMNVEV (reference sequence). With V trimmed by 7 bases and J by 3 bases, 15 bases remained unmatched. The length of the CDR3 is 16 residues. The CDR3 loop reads CASTPSPPGQYYEQYF. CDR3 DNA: TGTGCCAGCACCCCGAGCCCCCCGGGACAGTACTACGAGCAGTACTTC.

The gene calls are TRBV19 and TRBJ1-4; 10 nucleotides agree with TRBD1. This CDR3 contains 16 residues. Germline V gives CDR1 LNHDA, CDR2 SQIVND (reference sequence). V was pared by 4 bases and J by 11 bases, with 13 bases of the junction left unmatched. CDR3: CASSSQSPGQGRKLFF. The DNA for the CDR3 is TGTGCCAGTAGTAGTCAAAGTCCGGGACAGGGGAGGAAACTGTTTTTT.

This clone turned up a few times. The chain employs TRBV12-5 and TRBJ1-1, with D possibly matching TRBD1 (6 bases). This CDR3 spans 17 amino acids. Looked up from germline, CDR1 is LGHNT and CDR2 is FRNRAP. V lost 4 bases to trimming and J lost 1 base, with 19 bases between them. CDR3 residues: CASGSGDTLGWNTEAFF. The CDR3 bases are TGTGCTAGTGGTTCCGGGGACACTCTAGGGTGGAACACTGAAGCTTTCTTT.

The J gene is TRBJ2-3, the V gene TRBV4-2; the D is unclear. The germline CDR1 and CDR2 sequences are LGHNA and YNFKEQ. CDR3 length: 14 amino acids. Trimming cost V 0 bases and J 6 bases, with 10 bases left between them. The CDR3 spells CASSQELLSDTQYF. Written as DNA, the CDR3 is TGTGCCAGCAGCCAAGAACTACTTTCGGATACGCAGTATTTT.

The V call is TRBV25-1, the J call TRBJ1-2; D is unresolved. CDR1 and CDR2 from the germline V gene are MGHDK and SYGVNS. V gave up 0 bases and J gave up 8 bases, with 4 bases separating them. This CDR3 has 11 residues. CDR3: CASSEYLGYTF. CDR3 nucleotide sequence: TGTGCCAGCAGTGAATATCTCGGCTACACCTTC.

CDR3 protein: CASRAPMNTEAFF. The DNA for the CDR3 is TGTGCCAGCAGGGCCCCCATGAACACTGAAGCTTTCTTT. The genes are TRBV2 and TRBJ1-1, with D unclear. The CDR3 spans 13 residues. The germline V gene encodes CDR1 SNHLY and CDR2 FYNNEI. V was cut by 6 bases and J by 0 bases, with 8 bases left in between.

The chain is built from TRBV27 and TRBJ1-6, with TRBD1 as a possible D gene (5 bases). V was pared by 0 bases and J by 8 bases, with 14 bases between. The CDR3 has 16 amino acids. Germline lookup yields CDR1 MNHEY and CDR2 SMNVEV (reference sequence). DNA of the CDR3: TGTGCCAGCAGTTTATCGGGACTCACCTTTCATTCACCCCTCCACTTT. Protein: CASSLSGLTFHSPLHF.